What follows are 26 T cell receptor beta chains derived from one specimen sequenced in a study of T cell changes during pregnancy in multiple sclerosis. Repertoires were generated with immunoSEQ multiplex PCR, while TCRdb's copy carries only in-frame clones and drops some. The data hold tens of thousands of clones, with 80% to 95% observed a single time. The source was CD4+ T cells from peripheral blood mononuclear cells, collected in the third trimester of pregnancy. These receptors came from a female donor with multiple sclerosis, enrolled in a pregnancy study.

This clone was detected once. For the CDR3, the DNA is TGCAGCGCCCTTCCAGGGACTCCGTCGGGGGGGAAGTTCAATGAGCAGTTCTTC. This gives the protein CSALPGTPSGGKFNEQFF. The chain has TRBV29-1 and TRBJ2-1; 8 bases match TRBD2. Germline V gene lookup returns CDR1 SQVTM and CDR2 ANQGSEA. This CDR3 spans 18 amino acids. Trimming took 7 bases from V and 6 from J; bases not matched to a gene: 23.

This clone came up a few times. This CDR3 reads CATGDRAGRELFF. The CDR3, as DNA: TGTGCCACCGGAGACAGGGCGGGCCGGGAGCTGTTTTTT. The rearrangement uses TRBV7-3 and TRBJ2-2; TRBD1 matches at 7 bases. The germline V gene has CDR1 SGHTA and CDR2 FQGTGA. This CDR3 is 13 amino acids long. V lost 10 bases, J lost 9 bases, and 11 bases stayed unmatched.

This chain links TRBV7-9 with TRBJ1-1; 8 bases map to TRBD1. The CDR3 runs 17 residues. The junction had 11 bases not matched to a gene; V was cut back by 5 bases and J by 0 bases. CDR1 and CDR2 from the germline V gene are SEHNR and FQNEAQ (reference sequence). This CDR3 is CASSQVQGAVLNTEAFF. In DNA, the CDR3 is TGTGCCAGCAGCCAGGTGCAGGGGGCAGTTTTGAACACTGAAGCTTTCTTT.

The CDR3 DNA reads TGTGCCAGCAGCTTAACTAGACAGGGCGATGGCTACACCTTC. Amino acids: CASSLTRQGDGYTF. This chain links TRBV7-3 with TRBJ1-2; 7 nucleotides line up with TRBD1. V was clipped by 0 bases and J by 6 bases; unmatched bases: 4. CDR1 is SGHTA and CDR2 is FQGTGA in the germline V gene. This CDR3 contains 14 residues.

The CDR3 protein is CASSEGGVRGLYGYTF. CDR3 DNA sequence: TGTGCCAGCAGTGAAGGAGGGGTCAGGGGGCTTTATGGCTACACCTTC. The gene calls are TRBV25-1 and TRBJ1-2, with 8 bases lining up with TRBD1. With 2 bases clipped from V and 5 bases from J, the junction kept 10 bases outside the gene matches. The length of the CDR3 is 16 residues. Germline assignment: CDR1 MGHDK and CDR2 SYGVNS.

Here the CDR3 reads CASSYSQGTYGYTF. CDR3 in DNA: TGTGCCAGCAGTTACTCACAGGGGACCTATGGCTACACCTTC. This sequence joins TRBV6-5 and TRBJ1-2; 7 bases line up with TRBD1. The V and J ends lost 0 bases and 4 bases, in that order; junction bases with no gene match: 2. Germline V lookup: CDR1 MNHEY, CDR2 SVGAGI. CDR3 length: 14 amino acids.

The DNA of the CDR3 is TGTGCCAGCAGCACCCACAGCTCTGGAAACACCATATATTTT. The encoded protein is CASSTHSSGNTIYF. The V and J genes are TRBV6-6 and TRBJ1-3; D is ambiguous. The V end was cut by 6 bases, the J end by 0 bases, with 9 bases between. Germline loops: CDR1 MNHNY, CDR2 SVGAGI (reference sequence). CDR3 length: 14 amino acids.

This clone was counted once. The V and J genes are TRBV28 and TRBJ2-7, with D possibly being TRBD1 (6 bases). V shed 8 bases and J shed 2 bases, with 13 bases lying between them. CDR3 length: 13 amino acids. Germline lookup yields CDR1 MDHEN and CDR2 SYDVKM. The CDR3 sequence: CASAPWDTYEQYF. The CDR3 DNA reads TGTGCCAGCGCCCCATGGGACACCTACGAGCAGTACTTC.

This chain uses TRBV11-2 with TRBJ2-2, with a weak D call TRBD1 (5 bases). Germline-derived CDR1 and CDR2 are SGHAT and FQNNGV. The CDR3 length is 14 residues. With 2 bases removed from V and 6 bases from J, the gap between germline ends came to 10 bases. The CDR3 DNA is TGTGCCAGCAGCTTATCGATACAGGCCGGGGAGCTGTTTTTT. Translated: CASSLSIQAGELFF.

Remarks on this clone: The same CDR3 is also encoded by other DNA sequences in this sample. The rearrangement uses TRBV7-2 and TRBJ2-7; 9 bases are shared with TRBD2. The V gene's germline CDR1 is SGHTA and CDR2 FQGNSA. This CDR3 is built from 16 residues. V was clipped by 0 bases and J by 6 bases; unmatched bases: 9. CDR3 nucleotide sequence: TGTGCCAGCAGCTTAGCTCCGGGCGGGGGGGGCCTCGAGCAGTACTTC. It codes for CASSLAPGGGGLEQYF.

The chain couples TRBV27 to TRBJ2-7, with D possibly TRBD1 on 6 matching bases. Germline V lookup: CDR1 MNHEY, CDR2 SMNVEV (reference sequence). V gave up 5 bases and J gave up 2 bases, with 16 bases separating them. This CDR3 contains 15 residues. As DNA, the CDR3 is TGTGCCAGCAGTAAAACCGGGACACTGGCCTACGAGCAGTACTTC. Translating gives CASSKTGTLAYEQYF.

The rearrangement links TRBV4-1 to TRBJ2-1, with D hard to call. This CDR3 is built from 14 residues. Trimming shortened V by 2 bases and J by 14 bases, and 19 bases separated the two germline ends. The germline V gene has CDR1 MGHRA and CDR2 YSYEKL. The CDR3 bases are TGCGCCAGCAGCCAACCCTCGGCGCGGAGTTGGAAGTTCTTC. This translates into CASSQPSARSWKFF.

The V call is TRBV7-9, the J call TRBJ2-3, with 9 bases aligning to TRBD2. CDR1 SEHNR and CDR2 FQNEAQ come from the germline V gene (reference sequence). Trimming at V came to 1 base and at J to 14 bases, leaving 7 bases not matched to a gene. The CDR3 is 13 amino acids. The CDR3 here is CASSLVAQRGAYF. Written as DNA, the CDR3 is TGTGCCAGCAGCTTAGTCGCGCAGCGGGGGGCGTATTTT.

The chain links TRBV9 to TRBJ2-1; a weak D match, TRBD2 (7 bases). V was pared by 0 bases and J by 2 bases, with 12 bases between. The CDR3 has 16 residues. In germline, CDR1 is SGDLS, CDR2 YYNGEE. The CDR3 sequence: CASSVGGGRAYNEQFF. Here the CDR3 DNA reads TGTGCCAGCAGCGTAGGGGGGGGCAGGGCCTACAATGAGCAGTTCTTC.

This chain connects TRBV15 to TRBJ1-1; D gene unclear. Germline CDR1 is LNHNV and CDR2 is YYDKDF (reference sequence). The CDR3 sequence is 16 residues long. Trimming pared 0 bases from V and 8 bases from J, leaving 19 bases between. The CDR3 here is CATSRDLPGRRIEAFF. The CDR3 bases are TGTGCCACCAGCAGAGATTTGCCCGGGAGAAGGATCGAAGCTTTCTTT.

This chain links TRBV30 with TRBJ1-4; weak D call: TRBD1 (6 bases). The CDR3 sequence is 14 residues long. Germline loops: CDR1 GTSNPN, CDR2 SVGIG (reference sequence). Between the trimmed V and J ends, which lost 3 bases and 0 bases, there was a span of 8 bases. CDR3 protein: CAWRQGSTNEKLFF. CDR3 DNA: TGTGCCTGGAGACAGGGTTCAACTAATGAAAAACTGTTTTTT.

The rearrangement uses TRBV5-5 and TRBJ2-5, with TRBD1 identical over 8 bases. This CDR3 has 15 amino acids. CDR1 is SGHKS and CDR2 is YYEKEE in the germline V gene (reference sequence). V was pared by 0 bases and J by 2 bases, with 3 bases of the junction left unmatched. As DNA, the CDR3 is TGTGCCAGCAGCTTGGCTGGACAGGGACAAGAGACCCAGTACTTC. Its protein is CASSLAGQGQETQYF.

This rearrangement joins TRBV5-1 to TRBJ1-1; D not certain. This CDR3 has 13 residues. V was pared by 4 bases and J by 1 base, with 8 bases between. Germline V lookup: CDR1 SGHRS, CDR2 YFSETQ. The CDR3 here is CASSGGPNTEAFF. CDR3 coding DNA: TGCGCCAGCAGCGGCGGGCCGAACACTGAAGCTTTCTTT.

The genes are TRBV28 and TRBJ2-7, with 7 bases fitting TRBD1. V lost 5 bases, J lost 3 bases, and 7 bases stayed unmatched. CDR1 is MDHEN and CDR2 is SYDVKM in the germline V gene. This CDR3 region has 14 residues. The CDR3 DNA reads as TGTGCCAGCAGTAGACAGGGACCTTACTACGAGCAGTACTTC. It codes for CASSRQGPYYEQYF.

This clone was recorded only once. This sequence joins TRBV10-3 and TRBJ2-1; TRBD2 matches 10 bases. Germline V gives CDR1 ENHRY, CDR2 SYGVKD. The trim removed 10 bases at V and 5 bases at J, leaving 8 bases unmatched. This CDR3 has 14 residues. CDR3 bases: TGTGCCACCAGGGGACTAGCGACCCACAATGAGCAGTTCTTC. This gives the protein CATRGLATHNEQFF.

The chain has TRBV7-9 and TRBJ2-7, with 10 bases aligning to TRBD2. The CDR3 totals 16 residues. J lost 2 bases, V lost 1 base, and 5 bases had no gene match. Germline lookup yields CDR1 SEHNR and CDR2 FQNEAQ (reference sequence). DNA of the CDR3: TGTGCCAGCAGCTTAGGACTAGCGGGCGCCCCCTACGAGCAGTACTTC. It translates to CASSLGLAGAPYEQYF.

The genes are TRBV12-5 and TRBJ1-1, with TRBD1 identical over 8 bases. With V trimmed by 5 bases and J by 3 bases, 11 bases remained unmatched. The CDR3 extends over 16 amino acids. From germline, CDR1 is LGHNT and CDR2 FRNRAP. This chain's CDR3 is CASGQDRAGRDTEAFF. In DNA, the CDR3 is TGTGCTAGTGGTCAGGACAGGGCGGGTAGAGACACTGAAGCTTTCTTT.

The chain employs TRBV6-5 and TRBJ2-3; TRBD1 matches 10 bases. CDR1 MNHEY and CDR2 SVGAGI come from the germline V gene. V shed 3 bases and J 6 bases; nucleotides not matched to a gene: 6. The CDR3 has 15 residues. In DNA, the CDR3 is TGTGCCAGCAGTTATCCGGGACAGGGGCGGGATACGCAGTATTTT. Translated, it gives CASSYPGQGRDTQYF.

The chain uses TRBV7-8 and TRBJ2-3; D not resolved. The CDR3 has 12 residues. The germline V gene encodes CDR1 SGHVS and CDR2 FQNEAQ. V was trimmed by 5 bases and J by 5 bases, leaving 8 bases between them. The CDR3 region has the DNA TGTGCCAGCAGCCGTTCACTAGATACGCAGTATTTT. Translated: CASSRSLDTQYF.

The chain uses TRBV11-2 and TRBJ1-6; the match to TRBD1 covers 9 bases. V was clipped by 5 bases and J by 9 bases; unmatched bases: 11. CDR3 size: 16 residues. Looked up from germline, CDR1 is SGHAT and CDR2 is FQNNGV. The chain's CDR3 is CASSPTDRGDGSPLHF. The CDR3 DNA is TGTGCCAGCAGCCCTACCGACAGGGGGGATGGTTCACCCCTCCACTTT.

The chain is built from TRBV30 and TRBJ2-1; 9 nucleotides line up with TRBD2. V lost 3 bases to trimming and J lost 8 bases; unmatched junction nucleotides: 14. Germline assignment: CDR1 GTSNPN and CDR2 SVGIG (reference sequence). This CDR3 region has 16 residues. CDR3 in DNA: TGTGCCTGGAGAACGGGACTAGCCTCCTCAGGCGATGAGCAGTTCTTC. Translation: CAWRTGLASSGDEQFF.